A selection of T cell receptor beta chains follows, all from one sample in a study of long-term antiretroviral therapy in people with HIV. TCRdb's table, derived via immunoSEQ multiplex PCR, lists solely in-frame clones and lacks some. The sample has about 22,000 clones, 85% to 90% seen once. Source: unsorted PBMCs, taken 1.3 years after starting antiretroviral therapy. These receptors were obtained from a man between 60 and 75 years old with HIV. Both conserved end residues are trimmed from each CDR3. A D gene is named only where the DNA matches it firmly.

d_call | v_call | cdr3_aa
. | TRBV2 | ASSVGGTYQPQH
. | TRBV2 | ASSDPGTINSPLH
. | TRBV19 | ASSYRAILGEKLF
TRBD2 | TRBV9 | ASSVGGGDTQY
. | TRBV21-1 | ASSKVSGGFSYEQY
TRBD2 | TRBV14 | ASSQVGITSGARTDTQY
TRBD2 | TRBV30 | AWSTGGAKDTQY
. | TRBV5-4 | ASSLDIGASSYEQY
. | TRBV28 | ASCSRVQPQH
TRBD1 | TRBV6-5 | ASQPATGGVTEAF
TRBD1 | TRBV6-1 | ASSDQTGITEAF
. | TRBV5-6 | ASSLYKYNEQF
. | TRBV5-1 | ASSLALGILTGELF
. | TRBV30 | ALTTPPPLRTDTQY
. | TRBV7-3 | ASSLREGEETQY
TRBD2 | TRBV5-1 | ASSLVPSGGDNEQF
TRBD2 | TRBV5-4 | ASTRAGGRDTQY
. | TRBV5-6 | ASSSEPVAVGELF
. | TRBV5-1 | ASSLAQGASPLH
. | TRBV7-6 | ASSPFQSSDTQY
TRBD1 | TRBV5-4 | ASSGRGQGAPYEQY
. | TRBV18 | ASSQSGPSSGNTIY
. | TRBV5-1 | ASSLEPVQGSEKLF
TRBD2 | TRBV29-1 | SVETSGRRVEQY
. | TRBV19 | ASSAKTLIGVYGYT
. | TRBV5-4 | ASSLEGGQSTDTQY
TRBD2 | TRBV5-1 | ASSSYPGGGVEGTQY
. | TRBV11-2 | ASRNPLATNEKLF
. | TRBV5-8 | ASSGDLSNEQF
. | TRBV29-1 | SVGRGEQY
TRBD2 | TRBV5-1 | ASSLPSGGAETQY
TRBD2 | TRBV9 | ASSVEWLAGEGGEQY
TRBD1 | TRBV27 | ASSLATGGREKLF
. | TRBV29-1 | SVRPGETQY
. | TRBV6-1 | ASNSGPRFYEQY
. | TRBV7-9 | ASSLGGRGNTEAF
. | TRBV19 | ASSIGNNANTEAF
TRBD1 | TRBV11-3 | ASSQGADSYEQY
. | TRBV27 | ASSLPGTTEAF
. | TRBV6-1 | ASSERLAPYNEQF
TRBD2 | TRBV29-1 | SPLGGISGRDPYEQY
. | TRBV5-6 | ASSLLSSTVEAF
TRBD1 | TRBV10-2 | ASSDRGSEQY
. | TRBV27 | ASSLGPGYPRGNQPQH
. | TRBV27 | ASSLGAGVGYT
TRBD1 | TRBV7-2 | ASSEWRGLNQPQH
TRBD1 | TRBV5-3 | APRGGDPSGNTIY
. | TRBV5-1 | ASRLDFNQPQH
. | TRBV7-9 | ASSSPEIQGYQETQY
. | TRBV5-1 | ASSLAVNTGELF
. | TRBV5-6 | ASSRLDRSTDTQY
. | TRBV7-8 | ASSLTDRSEQY
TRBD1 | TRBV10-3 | AISDARGQDRGAEAF
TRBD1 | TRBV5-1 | ASSLAPGGHEKLF
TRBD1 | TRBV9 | ASSVRGQVYGGYT
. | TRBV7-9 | ASSAHQGTDTQY